The clone carrying this TCR beta chain was recorded at least ten times. What it recognizes is unknown. No conserved phenylalanine or tryptophan ends this CDR3, so it is likely a read error. These data come from a study of T cells in Graves' hyperthyroidism and ophthalmopathy. Study results and caveats: The blood repertoire included most of the expanded thyroid clonotypes above 0.001.

This CDR3 has 12 residues. CDR1 is MNHNS, CDR2 SASEGT, per germline. With 5 bases removed from V and 0 bases from J, the gap between germline ends came to 4 bases. RNA transcripts yielded amplified TCR beta CDR3 regions. An initial round of RT-PCR targeting the TCR CDR3 relied on the HTBI primer set. From the multiplex PCR reads, TCRdb called clonotypes with MiXCR, one entry per CDR3 protein. The sample records about 260,000 distinct CDR3 sequences, 20% to 30% being singletons. Patients with uncontrolled infections, other autoimmune diseases, pregnancy or lactation were excluded. The gene calls are TRBV6-1 and TRBJ1-1; unclear D gene. The sequenced material came from blood. The TCR was taken from a man in his forties with Graves' hyperthyroidism that later progressed to Graves' ophthalmopathy. The CDR3 loop is CASSQMNTEAFL. The CDR3 nucleotides read TGTGCCAGCAGTCAAATGAACACTGAAGCTTTCCTT.